One T cell receptor (beta chain) is described in this entry. The sample belongs to a study of blood T cell repertoires in COVID-19. Study as a whole: Specimens from acute and convalescent COVID-19 originated in the United States, Italy and Spain. The cDNA or gDNA used as material had been derived from T cells, B-cell-depleted T cells, or PBMCs.

As handled by the study authors: Estimation of nucleated cell counts was performed using reference gene primer amplification. Profiled with immunoSEQ multiplex PCR; TCRdb holds only in-frame clones, not every one. That table gives V, J and clone size, and the DNA gave D and trimming. The profile shows about 150,000 clones, under 90% of them singletons. The CDR3 sequence is 12 residues long. Germline loops: CDR1 GTSNPN, CDR2 SVGIG (reference sequence). Trimming cost V 1 base and J 14 bases, with 12 bases left between them. The TCR was taken from an elderly woman with acute or convalescent COVID-19. Sequenced: peripheral blood. V gene TRBV30 combines with J gene TRBJ1-6; D is ambiguous. The CDR3 loop reads CAWSAEFGALHF. DNA for the CDR3: TGTGCCTGGAGTGCCGAGTTCGGGGCCCTCCACTTT.